This T cell receptor beta chain derives from a study of cytomegalovirus exposure and HLA in healthy donors. Findings and caveats of the study: High specificity and sensitivity for cytomegalovirus status were reported for the classifier. Prior analysis indicated that the majority of TCR beta V segments exhibited productivity approximately 90% or approximately 30% of the time. There were some public TCRs occurring in many donors, but most TCR sequences were rare.

The PCR used 60 Vbeta and 13 Jbeta primers. Clones were read by immunoSEQ multiplex PCR, and TCRdb kept only the in-frame ones, dropping some. In the table there are 150,000 or so clones, about 70% of which are singletons. There are 18 residues in the CDR3. Concerning this clone: No antigen is known for it.

This sequence was found in a man aged 25 to 40 in good health and CMV-seropositive. V gene TRBV21-1 combines with J gene TRBJ1-5. TRBV21-1 is labeled a pseudogene. Sequencing was carried out using PBMCs. The CDR3 DNA follows: TGTGCCAGCAGCAAAAAAAGGGAGCTGAGGGAGAGCAATCAGCCCCAGCATTTT. This codes for CASSKKRELRESNQPQHF.